This T cell receptor beta chain was sequenced for a study of blood T cells in healthy people across ages. Findings of the study overall: Both naive CD4+ cell counts and diversity were greater in long-lived donors than in aged donors. The authors considered diversity estimates from one million T cells to be underestimates.

About this clonotype: Its antigen is unknown.

With a J-beta primer mix and a sample-barcoded 5' primer, a second PCR ran about 7 to 11 cycles. TCRdb passed the 5' RACE reads through MiXCR, listing each CDR3 protein once. This table has about 780,000 distinct CDR3 sequences, roughly 25% appearing once. V lost 1 base, J lost 5 bases, and 6 bases stayed unmatched. The CDR3 loop spans 16 amino acids. These data were also filed under a second study, of T cells of mothers and their children. From that study: Addition of sample barcodes and 2-4 random nucleotides occurred through the M1S primer of the second PCR. Persistent microchimeric T cell clones were not found at ~100 per million sensitivity.

V is TRBV12-3 or TRBV12-4 and J is TRBJ2-5, with 11 bases fitting TRBD2. Sequencing used blood. The sequence came from a boy aged 10-17 years in good health. The DNA of the CDR3 is TGTGCCAGCAGTTTAGATAGCGGGGGGGCAGGGGAGACCCAGTACTTC. It encodes CASSLDSGGAGETQYF.